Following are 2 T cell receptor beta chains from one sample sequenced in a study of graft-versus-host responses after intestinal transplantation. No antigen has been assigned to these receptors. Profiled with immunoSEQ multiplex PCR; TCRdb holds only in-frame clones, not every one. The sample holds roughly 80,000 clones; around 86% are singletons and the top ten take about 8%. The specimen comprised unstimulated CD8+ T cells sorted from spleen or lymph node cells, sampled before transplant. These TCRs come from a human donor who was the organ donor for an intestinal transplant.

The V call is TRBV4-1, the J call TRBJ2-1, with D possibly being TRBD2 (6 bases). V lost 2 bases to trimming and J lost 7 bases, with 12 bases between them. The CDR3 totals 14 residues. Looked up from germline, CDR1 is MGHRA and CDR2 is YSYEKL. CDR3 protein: CASSQIPAGNEQFF. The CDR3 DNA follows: TGCGCCAGCAGCCAAATACCGGCGGGGAATGAGCAGTTCTTC.

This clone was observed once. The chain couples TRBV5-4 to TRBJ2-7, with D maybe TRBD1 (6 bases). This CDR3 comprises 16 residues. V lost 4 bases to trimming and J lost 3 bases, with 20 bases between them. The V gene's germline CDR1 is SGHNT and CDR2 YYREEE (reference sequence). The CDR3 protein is CASSPGTPELIYEQYF. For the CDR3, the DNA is TGTGCCAGCAGCCCCGGGACACCGGAGCTCATCTACGAGCAGTACTTC.